This TCR beta chain derives from a study of T cell changes during pregnancy in multiple sclerosis. V lost 1 base to trimming and J lost 7 bases, with 7 bases between them. Looked up from germline, CDR1 is KGHSH and CDR2 is LQKENI. This CDR3 spans 12 amino acids. This table comes from immunoSEQ multiplex PCR, and its TCRdb copy is limited to in-frame clones, with some not included. The data show 70,000 to 75,000 clones, approximately 90% seen once. The source was peripheral blood, collected before pregnancy. This clonotype was obtained from a female donor with multiple sclerosis, enrolled in a pregnancy study. The V and J genes are TRBV18 and TRBJ2-5; D is perhaps TRBD2 (6 bases). The CDR3 protein is CASSPLRGTQYF. CDR3 bases: TGTGCCAGCTCACCACTGCGGGGGACCCAGTACTTC.